These 14 T cell receptor beta chains originate from one sample sequenced in a study of shared clonotypes between healthy human individuals. Here immunoSEQ multiplex PCR was the method, and the copy in TCRdb shows in-frame clones only, minus some. The table lists about 2 million clones, 90% to 95% of them singletons. The specimen was naive CD4+ T cells sorted from blood. The subset: CD45RA+ positively selected. These receptors came from a man aged 18 to 30 in good health.

The V gene is TRBV7-3, the J gene TRBJ1-1; tentative D call: TRBD1 (6 bases). V was pared by 3 bases and J by 4 bases, with 12 bases between. The CDR3 is 14 amino acids. Germline CDR1 is SGHTA and CDR2 is FQGTGA. The CDR3 bases are TGTGCCAGCAGCTTGCGTGGAGGGGGCACTGAAGCTTTCTTT. This gives the protein CASSLRGGGTEAFF.

V and J are TRBV7-3 and TRBJ2-2; D possibly uses TRBD1 or TRBD2 (5 bases each). Trimming left V 4 bases short and J 7 bases short, with 16 bases between. This CDR3 has 15 residues. Germline V gives CDR1 SGHTA, CDR2 FQGTGA. The CDR3 sequence is CASSSFRRDGGELFF. CDR3 DNA sequence: TGTGCCAGCAGCTCGTTCCGAAGGGACGGCGGGGAGCTGTTTTTT.

The CDR3 region is CASSPTQGYEQYF. The CDR3 DNA is TGCGCCAGCAGCCCGACGCAGGGCTACGAGCAGTACTTC. This chain uses TRBV5-1 with TRBJ2-7; maybe TRBD1 (5 bases). V was trimmed by 4 bases and J by 3 bases, leaving 11 bases between them. CDR3 size: 13 residues. Germline CDR1 SGHRS, CDR2 YFSETQ.

J is TRBJ2-1 and V is TRBV10-3, with 15 bases matching TRBD2. Germline-derived CDR1 and CDR2 are ENHRY and SYGVKD. This CDR3 is built from 16 residues. Trimming removed 6 bases from V and 7 bases from J; junction bases left unmatched: 7. The CDR3 bases are TGTGCCATCAGCCCGGGACTAGCGGGGGGTCTGAATGAGCAGTTCTTC. This gives the protein CAISPGLAGGLNEQFF.

V and J are TRBV10-3 and TRBJ2-5; tentative D call: TRBD1 (5 bases). CDR1 ENHRY and CDR2 SYGVKD come from the germline V gene. Trimming left V 3 bases short and J 2 bases short, with 10 bases between. There are 14 residues in the CDR3. The CDR3 spells CAISDLGLQETQYF. The CDR3 nucleotides are TGTGCCATCAGTGACCTGGGGCTTCAAGAGACCCAGTACTTC.

Note on this clone: The sample has other DNA sequences that encode this CDR3 too. The rearrangement links TRBV4-1 to TRBJ2-7; D may be TRBD1 (6 bases). The CDR3 length is 15 residues. Germline loops: CDR1 MGHRA, CDR2 YSYEKL. Trimming removed 1 base at V and 2 bases at J, with 12 bases between. CDR3 sequence: CASSQGGQTTYEQYF. In DNA, the CDR3 is TGCGCCAGCAGCCAAGGTGGACAGACAACCTACGAGCAGTACTTC.

The genes are TRBV5-8 and TRBJ2-3, with D possibly matching TRBD1 (5 bases). Trimming stripped 2 bases from V and 3 bases from J, with 7 bases between. The V gene's germline CDR1 is SGHTS and CDR2 YDEGEE. This CDR3 has 13 residues. The CDR3 protein is CASSFRETDTQYF. As DNA, the CDR3 is TGTGCCAGCAGCTTCAGGGAAACAGATACGCAGTATTTT. The full variable domain, completed using reference TRBV5-8 and TRBJ2-3, is EAGVTQSPTHLIKTRGQQATLRCSPISGHTSVYWYQQALGLGLQFLLWYDEGEERNRGNFPPRFSGRQFPNYSSELNVNALELEDSALYLCASSFRETDTQYFGPGTRLTVL.

The chain employs TRBV5-1 and TRBJ1-1; D is unresolved. Trimming left V 4 bases short and J 5 bases short, with 12 bases between. The CDR3 spans 13 residues. The germline V gene encodes CDR1 SGHRS and CDR2 YFSETQ. The CDR3: CASSQSPATEAFF. In DNA, the CDR3 is TGCGCCAGCAGCCAGAGCCCTGCGACTGAAGCTTTCTTT.

This clone was observed a handful of times. This chain connects TRBV28 to TRBJ1-3; no clear D. The CDR3 spans 12 residues. V was cut by 7 bases and J by 0 bases, with 4 bases left in between. Per the germline V gene, CDR1 is MDHEN and CDR2 is SYDVKM. The CDR3 loop is CASTSSGNTIYF. As DNA, the CDR3 is TGTGCCAGCACGAGCTCTGGAAACACCATATATTTT. Variable domain in full (rest from reference TRBV28 and TRBJ1-3): DVKVTQSSRYLVKRTGEKVFLECVQDMDHENMFWYRQDPGLGLRLIYFSYDVKMKEKGDIPEGYSVSREKKERFSLILESASTNQTSMYLCASTSSGNTIYFGEGSWLTVV.

The CDR3 protein is CASSEIAQDSGEKLFF. Written as DNA, the CDR3 is TGTGCCAGCAGCGAAATAGCCCAGGACAGTGGGGAAAAACTGTTTTTT. This chain connects TRBV7-8 to TRBJ1-4; TRBD1 is a possible D gene (6 bases). V was pared by 5 bases and J by 8 bases, with 21 bases between. Per the germline V gene, CDR1 is SGHVS and CDR2 is FQNEAQ. The CDR3 runs 16 residues.

This sequence joins TRBV6-1 and TRBJ1-5; D gene ambiguous. Deletions cut 4 bases from V and 6 bases from J, with 19 bases between. This CDR3 contains 16 residues. Germline V CDR1 and CDR2: MNHNS, SASEGT. The CDR3 sequence is CASSGRDPGRGQPQHF. The CDR3 bases are TGTGCCAGCAGTGGTCGGGATCCAGGTCGGGGTCAGCCCCAGCATTTT.

The chain carries TRBV28 and TRBJ1-1, with D perhaps matching TRBD1 (6 bases). V lost 0 bases and J 2 bases, leaving 10 bases between the germline ends. The germline V gene has CDR1 MDHEN and CDR2 SYDVKM. The CDR3 length is 15 residues. CDR3 region: CASSLWFGGNTEAFF. Here the CDR3 DNA reads TGTGCCAGCAGTTTATGGTTCGGGGGCAACACTGAAGCTTTCTTT.

Turning to this clone: This sample includes further DNA sequences coding for the same CDR3. The V call is TRBV2, the J call TRBJ1-5, with a tentative D call TRBD1 (6 bases). Trimming cost V 9 bases and J 2 bases, with 11 bases left between them. The CDR3 length is 13 residues. Germline values: CDR1 SNHLY, CDR2 FYNNEI. As DNA, the CDR3 is TGTGCCAGTTCGGGGGGGCGCAATCAGCCCCAGCATTTT. Protein: CASSGGRNQPQHF.

In this sample, this clone turned up a few times. The gene calls are TRBV6-1 and TRBJ2-3, with D tentatively TRBD2 (6 bases). V dropped 7 bases and J dropped 0 bases, with 14 bases sitting between them. Germline V gene sequence: CDR1 MNHNS, CDR2 SASEGT. CDR3 length equals 15 residues. The CDR3 loop is CASTGRGPSTDTQYF. Here the CDR3 DNA reads TGTGCCAGCACCGGGCGGGGACCGAGCACAGATACGCAGTATTTT.